This TCR beta chain was documented in a study of beta chain features in type 1 diabetes. Findings and caveats of the study: Shorter TCRB CDR3s, moderately but significantly so, were found in Type 1 diabetes patients in all four CD4+ subsets. Sequencing the cDNA could make cells with high TCR expression show up more than they should. Patients showed naive, central memory and Treg TCRB repertoires that appeared more similar than those of healthy donors.

The study reverse transcribed the entire isolated RNA, so it sequenced expressed TCRB transcripts. Using immunoSEQ multiplex PCR, the repertoire was profiled, and TCRdb retains in-frame clones only, with some absent. This table has more than 300,000 clones, over 9% appearing once. J gave up 3 bases and V 4 bases, and 4 bases lay outside the gene matches. CDR1 SGHRS and CDR2 YFSETQ come from the germline V gene. CDR3 length: 13 residues. CD45RO/CCR7/CD25/CD127/CD95/CD27 staining was used to isolate CD4+ naive, central memory, regulatory and stem cell-like memory cells by sorting. On this clone: Its antigen remains unknown.

The sequenced sample consisted of central memory CD4+ T cells from blood. V usage is TRBV5-1 and J usage is TRBJ2-7; the match to TRBD1 covers 7 bases. The receptor's source is a man aged 25 to 45 with type 1 diabetes. CDR3 DNA: TGCGCCAGCAGCGAGGACAGGCGCTACGAGCAGTACTTC. Its protein is CASSEDRRYEQYF. The full variable domain, completed using reference TRBV5-1 and TRBJ2-7, is KAGVTQTPRYLIKTRGQQVTLSCSPISGHRSVSWYQQTPGQGLQFLFEYFSETQRNKGNFPGRFSGRQFSNSRSEMNVSTLELGDSALYLCASSEDRRYEQYFGPGTRLTVT.